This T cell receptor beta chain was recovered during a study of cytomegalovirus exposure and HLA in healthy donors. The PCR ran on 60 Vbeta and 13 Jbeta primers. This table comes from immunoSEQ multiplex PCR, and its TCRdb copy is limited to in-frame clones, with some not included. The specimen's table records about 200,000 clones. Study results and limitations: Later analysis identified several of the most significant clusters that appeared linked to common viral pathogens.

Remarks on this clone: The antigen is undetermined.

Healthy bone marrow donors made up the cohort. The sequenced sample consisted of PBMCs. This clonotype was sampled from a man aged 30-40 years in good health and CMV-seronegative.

The CDR3 sequence: CASSQLPDRENEKLFF. The CDR3 DNA reads as TGCGCCAGCAGCCAGCTACCGGACAGGGAAAATGAAAAACTGTTTTTT. This chain connects TRBV4-3 to TRBJ1-4; TRBD1 matches at 8 bases. Germline V gene data show CDR1 as LGHNA and CDR2 as YSLEER. This CDR3 spans 16 amino acids. The junction had 8 bases not matched to a gene; V was cut back by 3 bases and J by 5 bases.